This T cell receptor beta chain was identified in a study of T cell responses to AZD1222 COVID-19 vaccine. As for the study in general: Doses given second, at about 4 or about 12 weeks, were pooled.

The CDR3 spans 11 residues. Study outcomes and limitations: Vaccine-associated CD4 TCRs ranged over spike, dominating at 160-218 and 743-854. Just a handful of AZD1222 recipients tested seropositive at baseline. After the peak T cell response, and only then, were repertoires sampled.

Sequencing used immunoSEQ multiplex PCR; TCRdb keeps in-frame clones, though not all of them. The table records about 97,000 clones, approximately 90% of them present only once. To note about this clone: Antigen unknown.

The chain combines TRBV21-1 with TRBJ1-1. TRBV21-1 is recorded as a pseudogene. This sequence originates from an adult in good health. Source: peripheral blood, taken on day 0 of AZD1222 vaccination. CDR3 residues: CAIPNRSEAFF. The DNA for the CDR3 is TGTGCCATCCCGAATCGGTCTGAAGCTTTCTTT.